The clone carrying this T cell receptor beta chain was picked up many times. Its matching antigen is unknown. The germline CDR1 and CDR2 sequences are SGHAT and FQNNGV. The CDR3 covers 15 residues. V was clipped by 0 bases and J by 0 bases, with 9 bases between them. Amplified TCR beta CDR3 regions came from RNA transcripts. Carried out on the TCR CDR3, a first-round RT-PCR used the HTBI primer set. In TCRdb, the multiplex PCR reads were re-called with MiXCR into one record per CDR3 protein. The sample consists of 450,000 to 650,000 distinct CDR3 sequences, 14% of them appearing once. The sample belongs to a study of T cells in Graves' hyperthyroidism and ophthalmopathy. The study, taken as a whole, reports: Most thyroid clonotypes expanded above 0.001 appeared in blood too. Model output signaled ophthalmopathy a median approximately 6 months ahead of onset.

This receptor was identified in a woman between 18 and 29 years old with Graves' ophthalmopathy. What was sequenced was blood. This chain joins TRBV11-2 and TRBJ2-7, with D uncertain. The CDR3 here is CASSLERTGSYEQYF. The CDR3 region has the DNA TGTGCCAGCAGCTTAGAGCGGACCGGCTCCTACGAGCAGTACTTC.